These 18 T cell receptor beta chains originate from one sample sequenced in a study of blood T cell repertoires in COVID-19. The repertoire was sequenced with immunoSEQ multiplex PCR; TCRdb's copy has only in-frame clones and lacks some. The sample includes 150,000 to 200,000 clones, about 80% seen only once; the top ten take about a fifth. The sequenced sample consisted of peripheral blood. The source is a woman at least 80 years old with acute or convalescent COVID-19.

The chain joins TRBV4-2 to TRBJ2-3; no clear D. Germline lookup yields CDR1 LGHNA and CDR2 YNFKEQ. The V end was cut by 6 bases, the J end by 3 bases, with 16 bases between. The CDR3 is 15 amino acids. The CDR3, as DNA: TGTGCCAGCAGACAACGATGTGAACGGACAGATACGCAGTATTTT. Its protein is CASRQRCERTDTQYF.

This chain connects TRBV12-2 to TRBJ1-1. TRBV12-2 is annotated as a pseudogene. The CDR3 covers 12 residues. For the CDR3, the DNA is TGTGCAAGCCCCCGTTGCGGCACTGAAGCTTTCTTT. Translated: CASPRCGTEAFF.

The CDR3 DNA is TGTGCCAGCAGCCAAGCCCTGGGACAGGGGATCCCTGAAGCTTTCTTT. Encoded protein: CASSQALGQGIPEAFF. V usage is TRBV3-1 (or the pseudogene TRBV3-2) and J usage is TRBJ1-1, with 10 bases aligning to TRBD1. V lost 1 base to trimming and J lost 6 bases; unmatched junction nucleotides: 8. From germline, CDR1 is LGHDT and CDR2 YNNKEL (reference sequence). The CDR3 runs 16 residues.

This clone showed up just a few times. The J gene is TRBJ2-5, the V gene TRBV3-1 (or the pseudogene TRBV3-2), with 9 positions matching TRBD1. Germline CDR1 reads LGHDT; CDR2 reads YNNKEL (reference sequence). The CDR3 sequence is 15 residues long. The trim removed 5 bases at V and 3 bases at J, leaving 7 bases unmatched. Here the CDR3 reads CASSGIQGAEETQYF. In DNA form, the CDR3 reads TGTGCCAGCAGCGGTATACAGGGGGCCGAAGAGACCCAGTACTTC.

This clone occurred a few times. It may be a read error: a sequence one base away is much more abundant. This rearrangement joins TRBV7-9 to TRBJ2-1; 7 bases line up with TRBD1. The CDR3 is made up of 13 amino acids. Per germline, CDR1 SEHNR and CDR2 FQNEAQ (reference sequence). The trim removed 5 bases at V and 4 bases at J, leaving 2 bases unmatched. The CDR3 loop is CASSRTGYNEQFF. The CDR3 DNA reads as TGTGCCAGCAGCCGGACAGGTTACAATGAGCAGTTCTTC.

The chain links TRBV15 to TRBJ2-3; D possibly corresponds to TRBD2 (6 bases). The germline V and J ends were trimmed by 5 bases and 2 bases, with 14 bases remaining between them. This CDR3 region has 15 residues. The germline gives CDR1 LNHNV, CDR2 YYDKDF (reference sequence). CDR3 amino acids: CATSGRRDHTDTQYF. The CDR3 nucleotides read TGTGCCACCAGCGGCAGGCGGGACCACACAGATACGCAGTATTTT.

The V gene is TRBV27, the J gene TRBJ1-2; D possibly corresponds to TRBD1 (5 bases). V lost 0 bases to trimming and J lost 4 bases, with 12 bases between them. The CDR3 has 15 amino acids. The V gene's germline CDR1 is MNHEY and CDR2 SMNVEV (reference sequence). CDR3 sequence reads: CASSLSGGTGYGYTF. CDR3 nucleotides: TGTGCCAGCAGTTTATCGGGGGGGACGGGCTATGGCTACACCTTC.

V gene TRBV3-1 (or the pseudogene TRBV3-2) combines with J gene TRBJ1-2; unclear D gene. The CDR3 loop spans 15 amino acids. CDR1 is LGHDT and CDR2 is YNNKEL in the germline V gene (reference sequence). V lost 0 bases and J 1 base, leaving 9 bases between the germline ends. The CDR3 nucleotides read TGTGCCAGCAGCCAAGATCCTGGAGGTAACTATGGCTACACCTTC. It codes for CASSQDPGGNYGYTF.

The chain carries TRBV18 and TRBJ1-1; TRBD1 might be the D (5 bases). The CDR3 extends over 16 amino acids. CDR1 and CDR2 (germline): KGHSH, LQKENI. The V gene lost 4 bases and the J gene lost 0 bases, with 15 bases spanning the gap. In DNA, the CDR3 is TGTGCCAGCTCACACCCCCCAGGCAGGGTGAACACTGAAGCTTTCTTT. Translation: CASSHPPGRVNTEAFF.

The chain has TRBV9 and TRBJ2-3, with a tentative D call TRBD2 (6 bases). CDR3 length: 15 residues. V was shortened by 7 bases and J by 1 base, with 16 bases between the two germline ends. Germline lookup yields CDR1 SGDLS and CDR2 YYNGEE. The CDR3 DNA reads as TGTGCCAGCCAGATTGGGACTTCGGGCACAGATACGCAGTATTTT. This codes for CASQIGTSGTDTQYF.

This clone came up once. The gene calls are TRBV5-1 and TRBJ1-2, with 8 bases that match TRBD1. Per germline, CDR1 SGHRS and CDR2 YFSETQ. Trimming removed 0 bases from V and 1 base from J; junction bases left unmatched: 2. The CDR3 extends over 15 amino acids. Here the CDR3 DNA reads TGCGCCAGCAGCTTGGGACAGGGGTTTAACTATGGCTACACCTTC. This encodes CASSLGQGFNYGYTF.

The genes are TRBV19 and TRBJ1-3, with D maybe TRBD1 (6 bases). The CDR3 is made up of 16 amino acids. Deletions cut 7 bases from V and 3 bases from J, with 19 bases between. Germline V gives CDR1 LNHDA, CDR2 SQIVND (reference sequence). CDR3 nucleotides: TGTGCCAGTACCCCCTCGGGAGGGGGAGGTGGAAACACCATATATTTT. Its translation is CASTPSGGGGGNTIYF.

This chain links TRBV14 with TRBJ1-1; the D gene is possibly TRBD1 (6 bases). With 6 bases removed from V and 4 bases from J, the gap between germline ends came to 15 bases. Germline CDR1 reads SGHDN; CDR2 reads FVKESK. This CDR3 has 14 amino acids. This chain's CDR3 is CASSYSGVGTEAFF. In nucleotides, the CDR3 is TGTGCCAGCAGTTATTCAGGGGTTGGCACTGAAGCTTTCTTT.

The J gene is TRBJ1-1, the V gene TRBV20-1; no clear D. Germline loops: CDR1 DFQATT, CDR2 SNEGSKA (reference sequence). V lost 6 bases to trimming and J lost 5 bases, with 10 bases between them. This CDR3 is built from 11 residues. The CDR3 region is CSARAGTEAFF. CDR3 nucleotides: TGCAGTGCGCGGGCGGGGACTGAAGCTTTCTTT.

The CDR3 bases are TGTGCCAGCAGCGTAAACAGGGGGAATTCACCCCTCCACTTT. Amino acid sequence: CASSVNRGNSPLHF. The chain employs TRBV7-2 and TRBJ1-6, with 8 bases that match TRBD1. The germline V gene has CDR1 SGHTA and CDR2 FQGNSA. This CDR3 spans 14 amino acids. V shed 5 bases, J shed 7 bases, and the junction held 4 bases outside the gene matches.

As concerns this clone: A much larger clone differs by one base, so this may be a read error. The chain joins TRBV28 to TRBJ1-1, with a possible D match to TRBD1 (6 bases). This CDR3 is built from 13 residues. The germline gives CDR1 MDHEN, CDR2 SYDVKM. The V end lost 6 bases, the J end lost 1 base, and 9 bases lay between the germline ends. CDR3: CASSLQGNTEAFF. CDR3 in DNA: TGTGCCAGCAGCCTACAGGGGAACACTGAAGCTTTCTTT.

The J gene is TRBJ1-1, the V gene TRBV18; TRBD1 matches 7 bases. Losses at the gene ends were 1 base for V and 4 bases for J; bases not matched to a gene: 6. There are 15 residues in the CDR3. The V gene's germline CDR1 is KGHSH and CDR2 LQKENI. CDR3 nucleotide sequence: TGTGCCAGCTCACCACGCAGGGGGACCGGCACTGAAGCTTTCTTT. Protein product: CASSPRRGTGTEAFF.

A few counts support this clone. The chain carries TRBV11-3 and TRBJ2-1, with D perhaps TRBD2 (6 bases). The CDR3 covers 16 residues. CDR1 SGHNT and CDR2 YENEEA come from the germline V gene. V was pared by 5 bases and J by 6 bases, with 20 bases between. Written as DNA, the CDR3 is TGTGCCAGCAGCCCCGGTCCCGGACTAAAGATCAATGAGCAGTTCTTC. This translates into CASSPGPGLKINEQFF.